Below, 14 T cell receptor beta chains from the same sample are listed, as sequenced in a study of T cell responses to AZD1222 COVID-19 vaccine. Sequencing used immunoSEQ multiplex PCR; TCRdb keeps in-frame clones, though not all of them. The repertoire holds more than 95,000 clones, around 91% seen once, with 4% to 5.5% in the top ten. This material consisted of peripheral blood, taken on day 0 of AZD1222 vaccination. Receptors originate from an adult in good health.

V and J are TRBV4-1 and TRBJ2-7; 10 bases line up with TRBD1. This CDR3 contains 15 residues. V lost 0 bases to trimming and J lost 7 bases; unmatched junction nucleotides: 6. Per the germline V gene, CDR1 is MGHRA and CDR2 is YSYEKL. As DNA, the CDR3 is TGCGCCAGCAGCCAAGAGTTGGGACAGGGGTGGGAGCAGTACTTC. As protein: CASSQELGQGWEQYF.

The chain employs TRBV7-9 and TRBJ1-4; D is unresolved. CDR1 and CDR2 (germline): SEHNR, FQNEAQ (reference sequence). The length of the CDR3 is 17 residues. Trimming took 4 bases from V and 8 from J, leaving 23 bases between them. The CDR3 DNA reads TGTGCCAGCAGCTCTACGCTGAGGCCCGCACAAAAGGAAAAACTGTTTTTT. Protein product: CASSSTLRPAQKEKLFF.

V and J are TRBV19 and TRBJ2-2; tentative D call: TRBD2 (5 bases). The V end lost 7 bases, the J end lost 0 bases, and 21 bases lay between the germline ends. The CDR3 contains 18 residues. CDR1 and CDR2 (germline): LNHDA, SQIVND (reference sequence). DNA for the CDR3: TGTGCCAGTACCCGGGCGGGTGTCGGGCTCGCGAACACCGGGGAGCTGTTTTTT. It encodes CASTRAGVGLANTGELFF.

This sequence joins TRBV5-1 and TRBJ2-5; TRBD2 matches at 7 bases. CDR1 is SGHRS and CDR2 is YFSETQ in the germline V gene. V lost 4 bases, J lost 5 bases, and 5 bases stayed unmatched. This CDR3 comprises 13 residues. CDR3 in DNA: TGCGCCAGCAGCCCAGGACTAGGTGAGACCCAGTACTTC. Its translation: CASSPGLGETQYF.

This rearrangement joins TRBV6-5 to TRBJ1-6; TRBD1 matches 11 bases. Germline CDR1 and CDR2: MNHEY and SVGAGI. CDR3 length: 15 amino acids. J was trimmed by 9 bases and V by 0 bases; bases with no gene match: 1. CDR3 amino acids: CASSYSGTGGSPLHF. For the CDR3, the DNA is TGTGCCAGCAGTTACTCCGGGACAGGGGGTTCACCCCTCCACTTT.

The count of this clone is one. The V gene is TRBV13, the J gene TRBJ2-7; no firm D call. Trimming removed 8 bases at V and 0 bases at J, with 11 bases between. Germline CDR1 PRHDT, CDR2 FYEKMQ (reference sequence). CDR3 length: 13 residues. CDR3 coding DNA: TGTGCCAGCGGAATTGTGGGCTCCTACGAGCAGTACTTC. Protein: CASGIVGSYEQYF.

The CDR3 sequence is CASTGLQADTQYF. CDR3 sequence (DNA): TGTGCCTCGACAGGACTCCAAGCAGATACGCAGTATTTT. The J gene is TRBJ2-3, the V gene TRBV2; D might be TRBD1 (6 bases). CDR3 length: 13 residues. V was shortened by 11 bases and J by 4 bases, with 16 bases between the two germline ends. CDR1 SNHLY and CDR2 FYNNEI come from the germline V gene.

The rearrangement joins TRBV6-5 to TRBJ1-1; D gene uncertain. Germline V gene lookup returns CDR1 MNHEY and CDR2 SVGAGI. Trimming stripped 7 bases from V and 2 bases from J, with 11 bases between. The CDR3 is 13 amino acids. CDR3 sequence reads: CASTLGINTEAFF. In DNA form, the CDR3 reads TGTGCCAGCACCCTGGGCATCAACACTGAAGCTTTCTTT.

The chain couples TRBV14 to TRBJ2-5; weak D call: TRBD2 (5 bases). V lost 4 bases, J lost 0 bases, and 12 bases lay in between. This CDR3 spans 15 amino acids. Germline assignment: CDR1 SGHDN and CDR2 FVKESK. The chain's CDR3 is CASSLGDYYQETQYF. CDR3 in DNA: TGTGCCAGCAGCCTAGGTGACTATTACCAAGAGACCCAGTACTTC. Filled out from reference TRBV14 and TRBJ2-5, the complete variable domain reads EAGVTQFPSHSVIEKGQTVTLRCDPISGHDNLYWYRRVMGKEIKFLLHFVKESKQDESGMPNNRFLAERTGGTYSTLKVQPAELEDSGVYFCASSLGDYYQETQYFGPGTRLLVL.

This clone was seen only once. This chain links TRBV7-8 with TRBJ1-1, with 8 bases lining up with TRBD1. Germline V gene data show CDR1 as SGHVS and CDR2 as FQNEAQ. The CDR3 sequence is 14 residues long. V was pared by 3 bases and J by 4 bases, with 4 bases of the junction left unmatched. The DNA for the CDR3 is TGTGCCAGCAGCTTCACAGGGGGGAGCACTGAAGCTTTCTTT. The encoded protein is CASSFTGGSTEAFF.

This sequence joins TRBV7-9 and TRBJ2-7; 7 bases align to TRBD1. The trim removed 5 bases at V and 5 bases at J, leaving 9 bases unmatched. The germline gives CDR1 SEHNR, CDR2 FQNEAQ (reference sequence). This CDR3 region has 14 residues. The CDR3 bases are TGTGCCAGCAGCACCCACAGGGGAGCCAACGAGCAGTACTTC. It yields the protein CASSTHRGANEQYF.

J is TRBJ1-1 and V is TRBV6-4; a possible D gene is TRBD1 (5 bases). V was clipped by 3 bases and J by 1 base, with 12 bases between them. CDR3 length equals 15 residues. The germline CDR1 and CDR2 sequences are MRHNA and SNTAGT. The CDR3 reads CASSEWAGPNTEAFF. The CDR3 coding sequence is TGTGCCAGCAGTGAGTGGGCAGGGCCGAACACTGAAGCTTTCTTT.

This clone has just one count. V and J are TRBV27 and TRBJ2-1, with a possible D match to TRBD1 (6 bases). V was pared by 3 bases and J by 0 bases, with 12 bases between. This CDR3 has 16 residues. Germline V CDR1 and CDR2: MNHEY, SMNVEV (reference sequence). This CDR3 reads CASSLLGAASYNEQFF. The CDR3 DNA is TGTGCCAGCAGTTTGTTGGGGGCGGCCTCCTACAATGAGCAGTTCTTC.

J is TRBJ1-2 and V is TRBV7-8; tentatively, D is TRBD1 (5 bases). The CDR3 extends over 14 amino acids. Germline-derived CDR1 and CDR2 are SGHVS and FQNEAQ. V lost 5 bases to trimming and J lost 6 bases, with 16 bases between them. CDR3 nucleotide sequence: TGTGCCAGCAGCCCTACGCAGGGAGCGAATGGCTACACCTTC. Its translation: CASSPTQGANGYTF.